One sample yielded the 2 T cell receptor beta chains listed below, sequenced in a study of cytomegalovirus exposure and HLA in healthy donors listed by TCRdb under 2017. Libraries were made using the immunoSEQ multiplex PCR assay. For the multiplex PCR, a mixture combining 60 forward primers for TCR Vbeta segments and 13 reverse primers for TCR Jbeta segments was used. The table was pulled from immuneACCESS by TCRdb, which kept in-frame rearrangements only. Such tables lose some clones; where checked, under half of the loss comes from unresolved V genes, and the rest has no known cause. The sample table records 150,000 to 250,000 clones; less than 80% of these occur just once. The biggest ten clones account for under 4.5% of the sample. Specimen: PBMCs. The receptors here all came from a woman under 40 in good health and CMV-seropositive.

The table lists this clone with a count of one. In the same sample, other DNA sequences code for this CDR3. The V gene is TRBV4-3, the J gene TRBJ2-7, with D possibly being TRBD2 (6 bases). The germline gives CDR1 LGHNA, CDR2 YSLEER. V lost 0 bases to trimming and J lost 3 bases, with 9 bases between them. CDR3 length: 14 residues. The CDR3: CASSQDRGSYEQYF. In nucleotides, the CDR3 is TGCGCCAGCAGCCAAGATCGGGGGAGCTACGAGCAGTACTTC.

This clone was seen only a few times. The chain has TRBV5-6 and TRBJ2-5; D is ambiguous. In germline, CDR1 is SGHDT, CDR2 YYEEEE. V gave up 0 bases and J gave up 7 bases, with 13 bases separating them. The CDR3 contains 14 residues. The CDR3 protein is CASSLDVDIGTQYF. The CDR3 coding sequence is TGTGCCAGCAGCTTGGACGTAGACATCGGGACCCAGTACTTC.